A single sample is the source of the 28 T cell receptor beta chains below, sequenced in a study of T cell responses to AZD1222 COVID-19 vaccine. Repertoires were generated with immunoSEQ multiplex PCR, while TCRdb's copy carries only in-frame clones and drops some. There are fewer than 130,000 clones in the sample; around 90% occur only once, and roughly 7.8% lies in the top ten. Source: peripheral blood, taken on day 0 of AZD1222 vaccination. These receptors came from an adult in good health.

This rearrangement joins TRBV18 to TRBJ1-6; no definite D call. Trimming pared 1 base from V and 4 bases from J, leaving 11 bases between. There are 16 residues in the CDR3. The germline V gene encodes CDR1 KGHSH and CDR2 LQKENI. The CDR3 sequence is CASSPQGVGYNSPLHF. CDR3 DNA: TGTGCCAGCTCACCACAGGGAGTTGGGTATAATTCACCCCTCCACTTT.

The chain couples TRBV3-1 (or the pseudogene TRBV3-2) to TRBJ2-1; 8 bases are a match to TRBD2. This CDR3 is 15 amino acids long. The junction had 1 base not matched to a gene; V was cut back by 3 bases and J by 0 bases. Germline CDR1 LGHDT, CDR2 YNNKEL (reference sequence). Here the CDR3 DNA reads TGTGCCAGCAGCCACGGGACTAGCTCCTACAATGAGCAGTTCTTC. It is translated as CASSHGTSSYNEQFF.

The chain has TRBV19 and TRBJ1-1, with 7 bases that match TRBD1. The CDR3 is 13 residues long. Germline-derived CDR1 and CDR2 are LNHDA and SQIVND (reference sequence). V lost 4 bases, J lost 5 bases, and 4 bases stayed unmatched. This chain's CDR3 is CASSSGRGTEAFF. The CDR3 DNA reads TGTGCCAGTAGTAGTGGCAGGGGGACTGAAGCTTTCTTT.

This chain connects TRBV5-1 to TRBJ2-3, with TRBD1 as a possible D gene (5 bases). Trimming took 0 bases from V and 3 from J, leaving 8 bases between them. The germline V gene encodes CDR1 SGHRS and CDR2 YFSETQ. The CDR3 totals 14 residues. CDR3: CASSLAQGTDTQYF. The DNA for the CDR3 is TGCGCCAGCAGCTTGGCTCAGGGAACAGATACGCAGTATTTT.

V is TRBV9 and J is TRBJ1-1; D is unresolved. Germline CDR1 reads SGDLS; CDR2 reads YYNGEE. The length of the CDR3 is 12 residues. V dropped 4 bases and J dropped 1 base, with 5 bases sitting between them. This chain's CDR3 is CASSQGNTEAFF. Written as DNA, the CDR3 is TGTGCCAGCAGCCAAGGGAACACTGAAGCTTTCTTT.

The chain joins TRBV7-6 to TRBJ2-7, with D unresolved. Trimming stripped 6 bases from V and 2 bases from J, with 17 bases between. The CDR3 runs to 15 residues. Germline CDR1 and CDR2: SGHVS and FNYEAQ. In DNA, the CDR3 is TGTGCCAGCAGACGTCCCCATGACCTCCCCTACGAGCAGTACTTC. Its protein product is CASRRPHDLPYEQYF.

The J gene is TRBJ2-1, the V gene TRBV11-3; weak D call: TRBD1 (5 bases). CDR3 length: 14 residues. From germline, CDR1 is SGHNT and CDR2 YENEEA. Trimming shortened V by 3 bases and J by 6 bases, and 12 bases separated the two germline ends. This CDR3 reads CASSFRGYRNEQFF. Written as DNA, the CDR3 is TGTGCCAGCAGCTTTAGGGGATACCGCAATGAGCAGTTCTTC.

The chain combines TRBV7-9 with TRBJ2-3, with TRBD2 identical over 15 bases. Losses at the gene ends were 5 bases for V and 3 bases for J; bases not matched to a gene: 6. The CDR3 totals 17 residues. Germline V gene data show CDR1 as SEHNR and CDR2 as FQNEAQ (reference sequence). CDR3 coding DNA: TGTGCCAGCAGCCCCGGGACTAGCGGGGGGTCTACAGATACGCAGTATTTT. Translating it yields CASSPGTSGGSTDTQYF.

The J gene is TRBJ1-5, the V gene TRBV28, with a possible D match to TRBD1 (5 bases). Germline V gene lookup returns CDR1 MDHEN and CDR2 SYDVKM. V lost 6 bases, J lost 0 bases, and 12 bases lay in between. This CDR3 contains 15 residues. The CDR3 protein is CASRRGGSSNQPQHF. The CDR3 DNA is TGTGCCAGCAGGCGGGGGGGATCTAGCAATCAGCCCCAGCATTTT.

CDR3 amino acids: CASSPSDRGHTEAFF. The CDR3 nucleotides are TGTGCCAGCAGCCCTTCGGACAGGGGCCACACTGAAGCTTTCTTT. This chain uses TRBV7-2 with TRBJ1-1; 9 positions agree with TRBD1. Per the germline V gene, CDR1 is SGHTA and CDR2 is FQGNSA. CDR3 length: 15 residues. Losses at the gene ends were 5 bases for V and 3 bases for J; bases not matched to a gene: 7.

The chain employs TRBV12-5 and TRBJ2-2; D possibly corresponds to TRBD2 (5 bases). Germline V lookup: CDR1 LGHNT, CDR2 FRNRAP. V was cut by 5 bases and J by 6 bases, with 16 bases left in between. The CDR3 sequence is 15 residues long. CDR3 nucleotides: TGTGCTAGTGGTCCCCAGCGGTTGGGCTCCGGGGAGCTGTTTTTT. Encoded protein: CASGPQRLGSGELFF.

This clone has more than one count but fewer than ten. The genes are TRBV11-3 and TRBJ1-1, with a weak D call TRBD1 (5 bases). V gave up 4 bases and J gave up 6 bases, with 12 bases separating them. Germline lookup yields CDR1 SGHNT and CDR2 YENEEA. This CDR3 spans 13 amino acids. The CDR3 loop reads CASSSTERAEAFF. CDR3 nucleotide sequence: TGTGCCAGCAGCTCGACAGAAAGGGCTGAAGCTTTCTTT.

This chain connects TRBV4-1 to TRBJ1-1, with D uncertain. V gave up 6 bases and J gave up 1 base, with 12 bases separating them. Germline V gene sequence: CDR1 MGHRA, CDR2 YSYEKL. This CDR3 contains 14 residues. The DNA for the CDR3 is TGCGCCAGCAGTCGGACGGTTACGAACACTGAAGCTTTCTTT. Amino acids: CASSRTVTNTEAFF.

This chain links TRBV5-4 with TRBJ2-5; D assignment may be TRBD1 or TRBD2 (5 bases each). Trimming cost V 5 bases and J 0 bases, with 11 bases left between them. Germline-derived CDR1 and CDR2 are SGHNT and YYREEE (reference sequence). The CDR3 is 14 amino acids. This CDR3 reads CASREWGYQETQYF. Written as DNA, the CDR3 is TGTGCCAGCAGGGAATGGGGGTACCAAGAGACCCAGTACTTC. Full variable domain (missing parts from reference TRBV5-4 and TRBJ2-5): ETGVTQSPTHLIKTRGQQVTLRCSSQSGHNTVSWYQQALGQGPQFIFQYYREEENGRGNFPPRFSGLQFPNYSSELNVNALELDDSALYLCASREWGYQETQYFGPGTRLLVL.

V usage is TRBV19 and J usage is TRBJ1-6; D is uncertain. V was pared by 5 bases and J by 9 bases, with 14 bases between. This CDR3 contains 14 residues. The germline V gene has CDR1 LNHDA and CDR2 SQIVND (reference sequence). In DNA, the CDR3 is TGTGCCAGTAGTGGTTCAGCGGCTAGTTCACCCCTCCACTTT. Translation: CASSGSAASSPLHF.

The gene calls are TRBV7-9 and TRBJ1-1; D may be TRBD1 (6 bases). Germline assignment: CDR1 SEHNR and CDR2 FQNEAQ (reference sequence). The CDR3 is 13 amino acids. The V and J ends lost 8 bases and 2 bases respectively, with 12 bases between them. CDR3 nucleotides: TGTGCCAGCCGGGGGACACGAAACACTGAAGCTTTCTTT. Its protein product is CASRGTRNTEAFF.

The genes are TRBV7-9 and TRBJ1-2; D unclear. Between the trimmed V and J ends, which lost 2 bases and 2 bases, there was a span of 9 bases. Germline V CDR1 and CDR2: SEHNR, FQNEAQ (reference sequence). The CDR3 length is 14 residues. The CDR3 loop is CASSLYKLNYGYTF. CDR3 nucleotides: TGTGCCAGCAGCTTATATAAACTGAACTATGGCTACACCTTC. Full variable domain (remainder filled in from reference TRBV7-9 and TRBJ1-2): DTGVSQNPRHKITKRGQNVTFRCDPISEHNRLYWYRQTLGQGPEFLTYFQNEAQLEKSRLLSDRFSAERPKGSFSTLEIQRTEQGDSAMYLCASSLYKLNYGYTFGSGTRLTVV.

The CDR3 sequence is CLPPTNEKLFF. CDR3 nucleotide sequence: TGTTTGCCCCCAACTAATGAAAAACTGTTTTTT. This chain links TRBV30 with TRBJ1-4; D ambiguous. The CDR3 spans 11 residues. Looked up from germline, CDR1 is GTSNPN and CDR2 is SVGIG (reference sequence).

V and J are TRBV19 and TRBJ2-7; 9 bases map to TRBD2. Trimming at V came to 5 bases and at J to 3 bases, leaving 8 bases not matched to a gene. The CDR3 spans 15 residues. Germline V lookup: CDR1 LNHDA, CDR2 SQIVND (reference sequence). DNA for the CDR3: TGTGCCAGTAGTCGACCCGGGACTAGCTTCTACGAGCAGTACTTC. Protein sequence: CASSRPGTSFYEQYF.

This clone was counted once. The rearrangement links TRBV6-5 to TRBJ2-7; D uncertain. The germline V gene encodes CDR1 MNHEY and CDR2 SVGAGI. The CDR3 consists of 13 residues. The germline V and J ends were trimmed by 5 bases and 2 bases, with 10 bases remaining between them. The CDR3 here is CASSTGQTYEQYF. The CDR3 nucleotides are TGTGCCAGCAGTACCGGGCAGACCTACGAGCAGTACTTC.

This chain joins TRBV11-2 and TRBJ1-5; D is perhaps TRBD1 (5 bases). This CDR3 contains 15 residues. V dropped 0 bases and J dropped 0 bases, with 6 bases sitting between them. Germline CDR1 and CDR2: SGHAT and FQNNGV. The CDR3 nucleotides read TGTGCCAGCAGCTTAGAAGGGGTTAGCAATCAGCCCCAGCATTTT. Translation gives CASSLEGVSNQPQHF.

The chain carries TRBV10-1 and TRBJ1-1; TRBD1 matches at 8 bases. V was clipped by 2 bases and J by 5 bases; unmatched bases: 7. CDR1 WNHNN and CDR2 SYGVQD come from the germline V gene (reference sequence). The length of the CDR3 is 15 residues. The CDR3: CASSENRGVFTEAFF. As DNA, the CDR3 is TGCGCCAGCAGTGAGAACAGGGGGGTATTTACTGAAGCTTTCTTT.

The rearrangement joins TRBV27 to TRBJ2-7, with TRBD2 matching over 13 bases. The germline V gene has CDR1 MNHEY and CDR2 SMNVEV (reference sequence). V lost 6 bases and J lost 3; bases outside the gene matches: 8. The CDR3 has 16 residues. CDR3 region: CASSHTLAGGYYEQYF. The CDR3 nucleotides read TGTGCCAGCAGCCACACACTAGCGGGGGGGTACTACGAGCAGTACTTC.

The chain uses TRBV5-1 and TRBJ1-5; D might be TRBD1 (6 bases). The V and J ends lost 0 bases and 7 bases respectively, with 11 bases between them. The CDR3 is made up of 14 amino acids. Germline CDR1 SGHRS, CDR2 YFSETQ. CDR3 coding DNA: TGCGCCAGCAGCTTGGTGGCAGGGGCACAGCCCCAGCATTTT. Residues: CASSLVAGAQPQHF.

The V gene is TRBV28, the J gene TRBJ2-7, with D unclear. The CDR3 is 13 amino acids. Trimming pared 4 bases from V and 4 bases from J, leaving 11 bases between. Per the germline V gene, CDR1 is MDHEN and CDR2 is SYDVKM. The CDR3 nucleotides read TGTGCCAGCAGTTGGACGGCTCGGTACGAGCAGTACTTC. Translated: CASSWTARYEQYF.

The V call is TRBV6-5, the J call TRBJ1-2; a possible D gene is TRBD1 (5 bases). This CDR3 has 12 amino acids. Trimming left V 5 bases short and J 6 bases short, with 10 bases between. Germline values: CDR1 MNHEY, CDR2 SVGAGI. This CDR3 is CASSPGFHGYTF. DNA of the CDR3: TGTGCCAGCAGTCCAGGGTTCCATGGCTACACCTTC.

This chain links TRBV9 with TRBJ1-2, with a weak D call TRBD1 (6 bases). The V gene's germline CDR1 is SGDLS and CDR2 YYNGEE. The V end lost 1 base, the J end lost 0 bases, and 19 bases lay between the germline ends. The CDR3 runs 18 residues. CDR3 sequence: CASSVSRSGTPANYGYTF. DNA for the CDR3: TGTGCCAGCAGCGTATCGAGGTCGGGGACACCAGCTAACTATGGCTACACCTTC.

This clone was recorded only once. The chain has TRBV7-9 and TRBJ1-2; 7 bases line up with TRBD1. This CDR3 has 16 residues. The germline gives CDR1 SEHNR, CDR2 FQNEAQ (reference sequence). The J segment lost 0 bases and the V segment lost 5 bases, leaving 9 bases of the junction unmatched. Here the CDR3 reads CASSTKTGTSNYGYTF. CDR3 nucleotides: TGTGCCAGCAGCACTAAGACAGGGACTTCTAACTATGGCTACACCTTC.